Below, one TCR beta chain is given with its context. Its antigen is not yet known. No clone much larger than this one lies a single base away; base qualities are absent. The hyperthyroidism patients were between 18 and 65 years old and newly diagnosed, with a disease duration of less than 2 months. Any patient with an uncontrolled infection, another autoimmune disease, pregnancy or lactation was excluded. Diagnoses were established on the basis of clinical symptoms, serum thyroxine and TRAb, thyroid ultrasound, and orbital computed tomography. For progressor patients, blood was drawn at the first diagnosis of hyperthyroidism, before any ophthalmopathy symptoms had appeared. PBMCs were separated from around 9.1 ml of fresh peripheral blood using Ficoll-Paque density gradient centrifugation. Progressor patients were initially diagnosed with Graves' hyperthyroidism and developed ophthalmopathy during follow-up. Trizol reagent was used to extract total RNA, and RNA quality was then checked on an Agilent 2100 Bioanalyzer.

This sample was included in a study of T cells in Graves' hyperthyroidism and ophthalmopathy (dated by TCRdb to between 2018 and 2021). For the study in its entirety: Peripheral blood was collected at initial diagnosis, before any treatment. Prospective prediction of ophthalmopathy was tested in an independent validation cohort of approximately 19 hyperthyroidism patients and 15 to 17 patients who later progressed to ophthalmopathy. For training and testing, the 100 patients in the discovery cohort were randomly divided in a 7:3 ratio. Thyroid tissue and blood T-cell repertoires from six Graves' hyperthyroidism patients were also compared in the study. A discovery cohort of roughly 100 patients, about 43 with Graves' ophthalmopathy and more than 55 with stable Graves' hyperthyroidism, was used to find distinguishing TCR V-J signatures. TCR Vbeta CDR3 sequencing of some 140 peripheral blood samples (over 40 ophthalmopathy, 70 to 85 hyperthyroidism and approximately 17 progressor patients) is reported in the paper. Once sampling was done, hyperthyroidism patients were given methimazole at a starting dose of 30 mg daily, whereas ophthalmopathy patients were given high-dose intravenous methylprednisolone. Study-wide conclusions, independent of this receptor: In validation, progression to ophthalmopathy was predicted by the model with around 71% sensitivity and 72.22% specificity, a median of 6.5 months before onset. Blood samples also contained most of the expanded thyroid clonotypes (frequency above 0.001), which suggests that blood repertoires may reflect thyroid immune responses. A 13 V-J signature model separated ophthalmopathy from stable hyperthyroidism, with around 90% sensitivity and roughly 84% specificity in cross-validation and 80%/75% in testing. No statistical method was used to set the sample size in advance, and investigators knew the group allocation.

Amplification of TCR beta CDR3 regions was carried out from RNA transcripts. A first-round RT-PCR of the TCR CDR3 used the HTBI primer set with the Qiagen OneStep RT-PCR kit. Libraries were constructed in a second round of multiplex PCR, after which size selection and purification were performed. Sequencing of the libraries was done on an Illumina HiSeq2000 using paired-end 100 bp reads. On the authors' methods: Raw data were processed with SOAPnuke, discarding reads with adapters, uncalled bases, mean Phred below 15, or no exact constant-primer or identifier match. High-quality paired reads were merged with COPE v1.2.5, and unique nucleotide sequences were defined as clonotypes. Clonotypes were aligned to IMGT TRBV, TRBD and TRBJ reference segments using MiTCR v1.1. The analysis was restricted to V-J combinations with a frequency above 0.0001, which together covered over 99% of the repertoires. The TCS score was defined as F50 (clonal expansion) divided by E x V (chaos), with BLOSUM62-based TCRdist calculated between CDR3 peptides within each V-J. Welch's t-statistics and random forest reduced roughly 540 V-J features to some 14, which were used in a naive Bayes classifier (R e1071). The raw public data were reprocessed by TCRdb itself: fastp quality trimming at Q25, MiXCR clonotype calling, in-frame beta chains only. Entries are consolidated by CDR3 protein sequence, retaining the most common genes and DNA. The V and J calls come from TCRdb's annotation, not from the publication. Here the sample has about 300,000 distinct CDR3 sequences; about an eighth occur a single time. The leading ten clones occupy more than 7.5% of the sample.

CDR1 and CDR2 (SGHDN, FVKESK) derive from the germline V gene. From cysteine to phenylalanine, the CDR3 is 15 amino acids long. CDR3 DNA is the only sequence kept; it has 45 bases, read in frame from the first base. V is clipped by 0 bases and J by 4 bases, and the sequence between their germline boundaries is 11 bases long. The V and J segments used are TRBV14 and TRBJ2-3; the D gene is unclear. The receptor was isolated from a young woman with Graves' hyperthyroidism that later progressed to Graves' ophthalmopathy. The sample taken for sequencing was blood. The DNA sequence follows: TGTGCCAGCAGCCAAGATCTCGGTAGCTCAGATACGCAGTATTTT. Its translation reads: CASSQDLGSSDTQYF.